This T cell receptor beta chain was captured by sequencing in a study of blood T cell repertoires in COVID-19 (dated by TCRdb to between 2020 and 2021). About the study as a whole: Samples from collaborators originated in the United States, Italy and Spain and spanned both the acute and convalescent phases of COVID-19. The material from the prospective study consisted of cDNA or gDNA derived from T cells, B-cell-depleted T cells, or PBMCs. The dataset comprised deeply sampled blood TCRbeta repertoires from subjects exposed to, actively infected with, or recovered from COVID-19. The repertoires were released in a freely available public database meant as a resource for research on the immune response to SARS-CoV-2. The samples were drawn from the first 160 participants of the ongoing ImmuneRACE study and from 950 to 1,500 subjects provided by 6 global collaborators. The sample metadata nearly always contained a de-identified subject ID, COVID-19 status, age in years and sex. Where available, HLA class I and class II types were taken from metadata supplied by the sample provider and were not determined by assay-based typing. Points the paper makes about the study in general: The amount of clinical and demographic metadata varied by source and participant and was provided uncurated.

Worth noting for this clone: This clone's antigen is unknown. No much larger clone is present one base from it, and per-base qualities are unavailable.

V trim: 5 bases; J trim: 6 bases; unmatched bases: 13. For CDR1 and CDR2, the germline V gene (reference sequence) lists SEHNR and FQNEAQ. The CDR3 sequence holds 17 residues, the cysteine and phenylalanine included. The entry retains the CDR3 DNA only, 51 bases that are in frame from base 1. The collaborating institutions used their own protocols to collect whole blood in K2EDTA tubes. Collaborator samples were shipped for TCRbeta analysis as frozen whole blood, isolated PBMCs, or DNA extracted from either sample type. The immunoSEQ Assay, a bias-controlled multiplex PCR, was used to amplify TCRbeta CDR3 regions from genomic DNA. For the original study's pipeline: The number of nucleated cells in each sample was estimated by amplification of reference gene primers within the assay. To quantify the absolute abundance of each unique TCRbeta CDR3 rearrangement, sequence reads were collapsed and filtered. For each sample, productive Simpson clonality was calculated by taking the square root of Simpson's diversity index across productive rearrangements. Sourced from immuneACCESS, this table was stored by TCRdb with only in-frame sequences that have V and J called. A share of the clones is absent; for the studies checked, an unresolved V gene accounts for under half, and the remainder has no known explanation. That table gives V, J and clone size, and the DNA gave D and trimming. This sample has some 180,000 clones in its table, and more than 75% of those were observed once. Under 6.5% of the sample is in the top ten clones.

The sequencing input was peripheral blood. The V and J segments used are TRBV7-9 and TRBJ2-7, and TRBD2 aligns with 13 junction nucleotides. The source of this sequence is a man between 40 and 49 years old with active or convalescent COVID-19. In nucleotides, the sequence is TGTGCCAGCAGCCAGGGACTAGCGGGACCACACACCCCCGAGCAGTACTTC. The encoded protein is CASSQGLAGPHTPEQYF.